This T cell receptor (beta chain) comes out of a study of early T cells in non-severe SARS-CoV-2 infection. About the study: Unpaired chains resulted from sequencing bulk RNA of unsorted whole blood.

This clonotype was seen a few times. Its antigen is unidentified. Attachment of unique molecular identifiers to individual cDNA molecules was performed. TCRdb ran MiXCR on the 5' RACE reads and lists one entry per CDR3 protein. The data contain tens of thousands of distinct CDR3 sequences, 13% of them singletons. Notes on the study in general: Missing private and CD4 specificities, VDJdb matching favored anti-spike CD8 responses.

The CDR3 sequence is 14 residues long. The V end was cut by 8 bases, the J end by 0 bases, with 12 bases between. Germline V CDR1 and CDR2: SNHLY, FYNNEI. This receptor was obtained from an adult who was a healthcare worker with PCR-confirmed SARS-CoV-2 infection or an uninfected control (not recorded which). The source material was whole blood. The chain employs TRBV2 and TRBJ2-3, with D hard to call. The CDR3 loop is CASRAQTSTDTQYF. In DNA, the CDR3 is TGTGCCAGCCGAGCGCAGACTAGCACAGATACGCAGTATTTT.